The 8 T cell receptor beta chains listed next were all sequenced from one sample in a study of yellow fever vaccine responses in identical twins. TCRdb called the RT-PCR reads again in MiXCR, with one record for every CDR3 protein. The sample has roughly 14,000 distinct CDR3 sequences; roughly 83% are singletons. Sequencing was performed on T cells from blood (PBMCs), unsorted or a sorted subset (not recorded which), taken before or after yellow fever vaccination (not recorded which). The receptor source for this set is a woman aged 18-35 years who received the yellow fever vaccine.

In its sample, this clonotype was seen a few times. The V gene is TRBV18, the J gene TRBJ2-3, with 10 nucleotides matching TRBD2. V was clipped by 8 bases and J by 3 bases; unmatched bases: 8. This CDR3 has 15 amino acids. Germline V gene data show CDR1 as KGHSH and CDR2 as LQKENI. CDR3 DNA: TGTGCCAGCCCCCGGAGCGGGGGGGCGACAGATACGCAGTATTTT. It specifies CASPRSGGATDTQYF. The variable domain in full, with the rest retrieved from reference TRBV18 and TRBJ2-3, is NAGVMQNPRHLVRRRGQEARLRCSPMKGHSHVYWYRQLPEEGLKFMVYLQKENIIDESGMPKERFSAEFPKEGPSILRIQQVVRGDSAAYFCASPRSGGATDTQYFGPGTRLTVL.

This sequence joins TRBV13 and TRBJ2-1; no reliable D call. This CDR3 comprises 15 residues. Germline CDR1 PRHDT, CDR2 FYEKMQ (reference sequence). Trimming left V 5 bases short and J 2 bases short, with 13 bases between. The CDR3 loop reads CASSEELLTYNEQFF. Written as DNA, the CDR3 is TGTGCCAGCAGCGAGGAATTACTAACCTACAATGAGCAGTTCTTC.

The genes are TRBV7-9 and TRBJ1-1, with D unresolved. The ends were cut back, 5 bases at V and 8 bases at J, with 3 bases in the middle. This CDR3 is 9 amino acids long. CDR1 SEHNR and CDR2 FQNEAQ come from the germline V gene (reference sequence). CDR3 DNA: TGTGCCAGCAGCCAAGAAGCTTTCTTT. Translated: CASSQEAFF.

The chain recombines TRBV18 with TRBJ2-5; D not resolved. V shed 0 bases and J shed 4 bases, with 12 bases lying between them. Looked up from germline, CDR1 is KGHSH and CDR2 is LQKENI. There are 15 residues in the CDR3. The CDR3 coding sequence is TGTGCCAGCTCACCACCGGTCTCCCCTGGAGAGACCCAGTACTTC. Translating gives CASSPPVSPGETQYF.

CDR3 nucleotides: TGTGCCAGCAGTTACTCGACGCAGGGGGCAAGGAACACTGAAGCTTTCTTT. Its protein product is CASSYSTQGARNTEAFF. The chain links TRBV6-2 or TRBV6-3 to TRBJ1-1; TRBD1 matches 8 bases. In germline, CDR1 is MNHEY, CDR2 SVGEGT. The CDR3 has 17 amino acids. V shed 0 bases, J shed 1 base, and the junction held 7 bases outside the gene matches.

The chain combines TRBV18 with TRBJ2-7; D gene unclear. V lost 2 bases to trimming and J lost 6 bases, with 8 bases between them. CDR1 is KGHSH, CDR2 LQKENI, per germline. This CDR3 spans 12 amino acids. The CDR3 region is CASSPAVGEQYV. The CDR3 coding sequence is TGTGCCAGCTCACCAGCGGTCGGCGAGCAGTACGTC.

The chain carries TRBV11-1 and TRBJ2-1; 7 positions agree with TRBD2. The CDR3 is made up of 12 amino acids. J gave up 9 bases and V 5 bases, and 4 bases lay outside the gene matches. Germline assignment: CDR1 SGHAT and CDR2 FQDESV (reference sequence). CDR3 residues: CASSREVGEQFF. The CDR3 DNA sequence: TGTGCCAGCAGCCGGGAGGTTGGTGAGCAGTTCTTC.

J is TRBJ2-7 and V is TRBV18; the D gene is possibly TRBD2 (5 bases). In germline, CDR1 is KGHSH, CDR2 LQKENI. The CDR3 has 13 residues. V was clipped by 3 bases and J by 0 bases, with 6 bases between them. Here the CDR3 reads CASSPSGSYEQYF. The CDR3 coding sequence is TGTGCCAGCTCACCGAGCGGCTCCTACGAGCAGTACTTC.